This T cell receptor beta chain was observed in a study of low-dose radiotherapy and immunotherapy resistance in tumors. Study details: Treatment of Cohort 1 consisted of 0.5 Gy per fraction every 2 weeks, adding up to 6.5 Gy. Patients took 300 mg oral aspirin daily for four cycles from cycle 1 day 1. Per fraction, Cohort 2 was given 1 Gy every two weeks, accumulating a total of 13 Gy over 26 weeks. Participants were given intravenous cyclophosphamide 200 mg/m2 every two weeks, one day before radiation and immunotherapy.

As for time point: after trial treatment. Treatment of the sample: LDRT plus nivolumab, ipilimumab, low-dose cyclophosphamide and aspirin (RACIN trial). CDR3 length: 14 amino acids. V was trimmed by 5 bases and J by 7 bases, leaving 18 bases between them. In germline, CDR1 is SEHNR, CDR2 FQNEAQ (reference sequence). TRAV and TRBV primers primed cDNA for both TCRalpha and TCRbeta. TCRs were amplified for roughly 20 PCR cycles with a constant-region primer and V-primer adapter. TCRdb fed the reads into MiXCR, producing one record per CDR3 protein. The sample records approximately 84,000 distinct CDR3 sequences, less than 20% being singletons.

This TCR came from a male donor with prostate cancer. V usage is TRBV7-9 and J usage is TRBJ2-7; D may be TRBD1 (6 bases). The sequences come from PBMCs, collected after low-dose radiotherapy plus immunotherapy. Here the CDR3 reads CASSPGVGPREQYF. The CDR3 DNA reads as TGTGCCAGCAGCCCAGGGGTAGGGCCTAGGGAGCAGTACTTC.